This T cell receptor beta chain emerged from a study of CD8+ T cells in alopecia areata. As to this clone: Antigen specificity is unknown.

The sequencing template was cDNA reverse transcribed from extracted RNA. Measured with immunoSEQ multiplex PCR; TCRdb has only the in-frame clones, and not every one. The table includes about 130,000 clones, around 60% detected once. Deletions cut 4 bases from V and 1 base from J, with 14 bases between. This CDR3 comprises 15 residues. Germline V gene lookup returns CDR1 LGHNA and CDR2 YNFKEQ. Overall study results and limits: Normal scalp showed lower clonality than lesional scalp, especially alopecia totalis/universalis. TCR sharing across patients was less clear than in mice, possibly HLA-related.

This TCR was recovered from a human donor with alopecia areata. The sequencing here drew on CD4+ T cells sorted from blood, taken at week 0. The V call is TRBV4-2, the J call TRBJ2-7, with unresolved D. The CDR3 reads CASSPTGSGSYEQYF. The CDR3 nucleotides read TGTGCCAGCAGCCCGACGGGTTCAGGATCCTACGAGCAGTACTTC.